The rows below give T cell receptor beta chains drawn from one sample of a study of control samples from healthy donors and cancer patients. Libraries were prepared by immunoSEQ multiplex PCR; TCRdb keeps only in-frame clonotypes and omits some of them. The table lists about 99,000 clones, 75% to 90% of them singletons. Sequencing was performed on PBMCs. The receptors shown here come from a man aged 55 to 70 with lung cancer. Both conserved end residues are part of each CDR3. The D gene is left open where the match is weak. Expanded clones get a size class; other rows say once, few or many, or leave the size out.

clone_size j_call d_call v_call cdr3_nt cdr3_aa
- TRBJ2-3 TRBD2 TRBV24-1 TGTGCCACCAGTGACTCGCGGGGGTCTACGAGGGATACGCAGTATTTT CATSDSRGSTRDTQYF
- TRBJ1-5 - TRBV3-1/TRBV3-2 TGTGCCAGCAGCGCAGGGGAAAGGAATCAGCCCCAGCATTTT CASSAGERNQPQHF
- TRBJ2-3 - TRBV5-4 TGTGCCAGCAGCTTGTACAGCACAGATACGCAGTATTTT CASSLYSTDTQYF
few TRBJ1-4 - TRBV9 TGTGCCAGCAACGCCTTAGGGGCGGGGGGTGAAAAACTGTTTTTT CASNALGAGGEKLFF
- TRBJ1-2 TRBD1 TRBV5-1 TGCGCCAGCAGCTTAAACAGGGGGCCTGACTATGGCTACACCTTC CASSLNRGPDYGYTF
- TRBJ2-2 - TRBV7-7 TGTGCCAGCAGCCAAACAAACACCGGGGAGCTGTTTTTT CASSQTNTGELFF
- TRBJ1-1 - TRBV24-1 TGTGCCACCAGTGATTCGGGGAACACTGAAGCTTTCTTT CATSDSGNTEAFF
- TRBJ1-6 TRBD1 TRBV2 TGTGCCAGCAGGGGTCGACAGGGCAATTCACCCCTCCACTTT CASRGRQGNSPLHF
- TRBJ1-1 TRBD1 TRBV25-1 TGTGCCAGCAGTCCTGCTTCGGGACAGGGTCATATGGCTGAAGCTTTCTTT CASSPASGQGHMAEAFF
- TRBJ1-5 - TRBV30 TGTGCCTGGAGTGTACTCTCGGGGGGCCACCAGCCCCAGCATTTT CAWSVLSGGHQPQHF
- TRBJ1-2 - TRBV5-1 TGCGCCAGCAGCTTGGGAGGTGCGGACTATGGCTACACCTTC CASSLGGADYGYTF
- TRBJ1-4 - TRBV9 TGTGCCAGCAGCGCCGGACAGCCCGCAACTAATGAAAAACTGTTTTTT CASSAGQPATNEKLFF
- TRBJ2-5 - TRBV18 TGTGCCAGCTCACCACCAAGACTAGGCCAAGAGACCCAGTACTTC CASSPPRLGQETQYF
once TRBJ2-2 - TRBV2 TGTGCCAGCGGAACCGGACAGTCTTCTGGCGCCGGGGAGCTGTTTTTT CASGTGQSSGAGELFF